The 23 T cell receptor beta chains below come from one sample, sequenced in a study of shared clonotypes between healthy human individuals. This table comes from immunoSEQ multiplex PCR, and its TCRdb copy is limited to in-frame clones, with some not included. Here the sample spans 2 million to 3 million clones, roughly 93% being singletons. The sequencing sample was made of naive CD4+ T cells from PBMCs. Specified subset: CD45RA+ positively selected. These receptors all stem from a man younger than 35 in good health. Some clones in this sample may be carry-over from other donors' samples.

The chain is built from TRBV11-1 and TRBJ2-7, with 7 bases that match TRBD1. With 5 bases clipped from V and 2 bases from J, the junction kept 6 bases outside the gene matches. The CDR3 has 14 residues. The germline V gene encodes CDR1 SGHAT and CDR2 FQDESV (reference sequence). The CDR3 DNA reads TGTGCCAGCAGCCCAAGACAGGGACCCTACGAGCAGTACTTC. Residues: CASSPRQGPYEQYF.

This CDR3 is CASSSIWGQGPEEQFF. The CDR3 DNA reads TGTGCCAGCAGCTCCATTTGGGGACAGGGGCCGGAGGAGCAGTTCTTC. This rearrangement joins TRBV7-9 to TRBJ2-1; 10 nucleotides align to TRBD1. There are 16 residues in the CDR3. Unmatched junction bases numbered 13, after V lost 4 bases and J lost 10 bases. Germline V lookup: CDR1 SEHNR, CDR2 FQNEAQ (reference sequence).

The chain uses TRBV2 and TRBJ1-5, with D perhaps TRBD1 (5 bases). V lost 7 bases and J 6 bases, leaving 16 bases between the germline ends. Germline-derived CDR1 and CDR2 are SNHLY and FYNNEI. This CDR3 has 14 amino acids. For the CDR3, the DNA is TGTGCCAGCACCACGACAGAGGGCCTTCAGCCCCAGCATTTT. Amino acid sequence: CASTTTEGLQPQHF.

To note about this clone: Other nucleotide sequences from this sample produce the same CDR3. The chain is built from TRBV18 and TRBJ2-7; 8 nucleotides match TRBD1. The CDR3 has 13 amino acids. Germline V CDR1 and CDR2: KGHSH, LQKENI. V was pared by 3 bases and J by 5 bases, with 3 bases of the junction left unmatched. This CDR3 reads CASSPGTGDEQYF. The CDR3 coding sequence is TGTGCCAGCTCACCCGGGACAGGCGACGAGCAGTACTTC.

This clone was detected once. The chain is built from TRBV5-1 and TRBJ2-3; no clear D. CDR1 is SGHRS and CDR2 is YFSETQ in the germline V gene. The ends were cut back, 0 bases at V and 4 bases at J, with 6 bases in the middle. This CDR3 region has 13 residues. The CDR3 sequence: CASSLGYSDTQYF. In nucleotides, the CDR3 is TGCGCCAGCAGCTTGGGGTACTCAGATACGCAGTATTTT.

The chain joins TRBV7-3 to TRBJ2-1, with 9 bases lining up with TRBD2. The CDR3 is made up of 16 amino acids. The germline V gene has CDR1 SGHTA and CDR2 FQGTGA. V was clipped by 5 bases and J by 1 base; unmatched bases: 6. The CDR3 DNA reads TGTGCCAGCAGCCAAAGCGGGAGGAGGTCCTACAATGAGCAGTTCTTC. It encodes CASSQSGRRSYNEQFF.

The chain is built from TRBV6-1 and TRBJ1-2, with D perhaps TRBD1 (5 bases). CDR1 and CDR2 (germline): MNHNS, SASEGT. V was clipped by 9 bases and J by 0 bases, with 17 bases between them. The CDR3 totals 15 residues. The CDR3, as DNA: TGTGCCAGTCGGGGGGGAGGGGCCGCTAACTATGGCTACACCTTC. This encodes CASRGGGAANYGYTF.

CDR3 coding DNA: TGTGCCACCAGCGCTTGGTCCGGCGGGGACGAGCAGTACTTC. This codes for CATSAWSGGDEQYF. V is TRBV15 and J is TRBJ2-7, with D tentatively TRBD2 (6 bases). The germline V and J ends were trimmed by 5 bases and 5 bases, with 16 bases remaining between them. The V gene's germline CDR1 is LNHNV and CDR2 YYDKDF (reference sequence). The CDR3 runs 14 residues.

The chain recombines TRBV5-1 with TRBJ2-1; 8 nucleotides align to TRBD2. J lost 7 bases, V lost 0 bases, and 9 bases had no gene match. From germline, CDR1 is SGHRS and CDR2 YFSETQ. The CDR3 length is 16 residues. CDR3 sequence: CASSLGASGSRNEQFF. CDR3 nucleotides: TGCGCCAGCAGCTTGGGAGCGAGCGGGAGTAGGAATGAGCAGTTCTTC.

The chain combines TRBV15 with TRBJ2-1; D not resolved. Germline CDR1 and CDR2: LNHNV and YYDKDF (reference sequence). The CDR3 length is 17 residues. V shed 0 bases and J shed 7 bases, with 19 bases lying between them. The CDR3: CATSRDIPGRPTNEQFF. CDR3 in DNA: TGTGCCACCAGCAGAGATATTCCCGGTCGACCTACTAATGAGCAGTTCTTC.

This chain uses TRBV5-3 with TRBJ1-5; D is possibly TRBD1 (6 bases). TRBV5-3 is reported as an ORF; its role is uncertain. Trimming left V 3 bases short and J 7 bases short, with 14 bases between. The CDR3 is 14 residues long. The CDR3 DNA follows: TGTGCCAGAAGCTCAACAGGGATGAAACAGCCCCAGCATTTT. Protein product: CARSSTGMKQPQHF.

This clone appeared once. The chain couples TRBV5-5 to TRBJ2-7, with D possibly TRBD2 on 6 matching bases. Trimming removed 3 bases at V and 6 bases at J, with 13 bases between. Germline V gene data show CDR1 as SGHKS and CDR2 as YYEKEE (reference sequence). The CDR3 consists of 13 residues. DNA for the CDR3: TGTGCCAGCAGCTCTGAGCGGGCCCTCGAGCAGTACTTC. The encoded protein is CASSSERALEQYF.

The chain uses TRBV29-1 and TRBJ2-4; D possibly corresponds to TRBD2 (6 bases). Trimming removed 4 bases from V and 0 bases from J, with 10 bases in between. CDR3 length equals 14 residues. CDR1 and CDR2 from the germline V gene are SQVTM and ANQGSEA. The CDR3 here is CSVGGVLAKNIQYF. In DNA, the CDR3 is TGCAGCGTTGGGGGGGTATTAGCCAAAAACATTCAGTACTTC.

The rearrangement joins TRBV6-4 to TRBJ2-1; D remains unclear. This CDR3 is 14 amino acids long. V lost 2 bases, J lost 1 base, and 6 bases lay in between. Germline values: CDR1 MRHNA, CDR2 SNTAGT. The CDR3 nucleotides read TGTGCCAGCAGTGACGCCGGGTCCTACAATGAGCAGTTCTTC. Protein: CASSDAGSYNEQFF.

The rearrangement joins TRBV29-1 to TRBJ1-2; the match to TRBD1 covers 7 bases. This CDR3 has 12 residues. The V gene's germline CDR1 is SQVTM and CDR2 ANQGSEA. The V and J ends lost 3 bases and 4 bases, in that order; junction bases with no gene match: 2. CDR3 sequence reads: CSVDGDSYGYTF. Written as DNA, the CDR3 is TGCAGCGTTGATGGGGACAGCTATGGCTACACCTTC.

J is TRBJ1-2 and V is TRBV4-1; 10 bases line up with TRBD1. Germline V gene data show CDR1 as MGHRA and CDR2 as YSYEKL. This CDR3 contains 17 residues. The V gene end was trimmed by 2 bases and the J gene end by 2 bases; junction bases not matched to a gene: 8. CDR3 coding DNA: TGCGCCAGCAGCCAAACAACCGGACAGGGGGTGAACTATGGCTACACCTTC. Protein sequence: CASSQTTGQGVNYGYTF.

The chain couples TRBV6-5 to TRBJ2-7, with 10 bases fitting TRBD1. Looked up from germline, CDR1 is MNHEY and CDR2 is SVGAGI. The CDR3 spans 15 residues. The trim removed 6 bases at V and 2 bases at J, leaving 7 bases unmatched. CDR3 bases: TGTGCCAGCAGGCAGGACAGGGGGTTCCCCTACGAGCAGTACTTC. It codes for CASRQDRGFPYEQYF.

The chain uses TRBV4-1 and TRBJ2-3; 10 bases are a match to TRBD2. CDR1 and CDR2 from the germline V gene are MGHRA and YSYEKL. V lost 2 bases and J lost 3; bases outside the gene matches: 11. The CDR3 spans 18 residues. The CDR3 sequence: CASSQLQRGGEGTDTQYF. For the CDR3, the DNA is TGCGCCAGCAGCCAACTCCAGCGGGGGGGCGAAGGAACAGATACGCAGTATTTT.

The V call is TRBV4-1, the J call TRBJ2-7, with 8 nucleotides matching TRBD2. Germline V gene lookup returns CDR1 MGHRA and CDR2 YSYEKL. J lost 1 base, V lost 0 bases, and 5 bases had no gene match. The CDR3 spans 16 residues. CDR3 protein: CASSQDQVAGSYEQYF. CDR3 DNA: TGCGCCAGCAGCCAAGATCAAGTAGCGGGGTCCTACGAGCAGTACTTC.

This clone appeared a single time. This chain joins TRBV9 and TRBJ1-5; D is undetermined. The germline V gene encodes CDR1 SGDLS and CDR2 YYNGEE. The CDR3 has 14 amino acids. V lost 3 bases to trimming and J lost 3 bases, with 10 bases between them. The CDR3 loop is CASSAGVYNQPQHF. The CDR3 DNA reads TGTGCCAGCAGCGCCGGGGTATACAATCAGCCCCAGCATTTT.

A single count supports this clone. The chain is built from TRBV6-5 and TRBJ2-5; D might be TRBD1 (6 bases). The CDR3 extends over 14 amino acids. Deletions cut 5 bases from V and 5 bases from J, with 15 bases between. Germline CDR1 reads MNHEY; CDR2 reads SVGAGI. CDR3 in amino acids: CASSPPGHPETQYF. CDR3 coding DNA: TGTGCCAGCAGTCCTCCGGGACATCCGGAGACCCAGTACTTC.

This clone was observed once. This chain connects TRBV25-1 to TRBJ2-7; 7 bases map to TRBD1. Losses at the gene ends were 8 bases for V and 4 bases for J; bases not matched to a gene: 8. Germline V gene sequence: CDR1 MGHDK, CDR2 SYGVNS. The CDR3 length is 13 residues. The CDR3 reads CASGPTGRYEQYF. Written as DNA, the CDR3 is TGTGCCAGCGGGCCGACAGGGAGATACGAGCAGTACTTC.

On this clone itself: Additional DNA sequences in this sample encode the identical CDR3. The V and J genes are TRBV6-5 and TRBJ1-2; tentatively, D is TRBD1 (6 bases). The V gene's germline CDR1 is MNHEY and CDR2 SVGAGI. V lost 0 bases to trimming and J lost 5 bases, with 7 bases between them. The CDR3 has 13 amino acids. The CDR3 here is CASSYSGAYGYTF. CDR3 DNA sequence: TGTGCCAGCAGTTACTCGGGGGCTTATGGCTACACCTTC.